One and the same sample provided the 17 T cell receptor beta chains below, sequenced in a study of blood T cell repertoires in COVID-19. This table comes from immunoSEQ multiplex PCR, and its TCRdb copy is limited to in-frame clones, with some not included. The table records 200,000 or so clones, around 86% of them present only once. The sample taken for sequencing was peripheral blood. The receptors shown here come from a man between 45 and 60 years old with acute or convalescent COVID-19.

This rearrangement joins TRBV19 to TRBJ2-1; 7 bases are a match to TRBD1. Germline V gene lookup returns CDR1 LNHDA and CDR2 SQIVND (reference sequence). V lost 3 bases, J lost 4 bases, and 6 bases stayed unmatched. The CDR3 spans 15 residues. The CDR3 DNA sequence: TGTGCCAGTAGTATCGACACAGGGGTGTACAATGAGCAGTTCTTC. This sequence encodes CASSIDTGVYNEQFF.

This clone was counted a single time. This chain uses TRBV5-1 with TRBJ1-2; D may be TRBD1 (6 bases). Deletions cut 7 bases from V and 2 bases from J, with 12 bases between. Germline-derived CDR1 and CDR2 are SGHRS and YFSETQ. The CDR3 contains 13 residues. The CDR3 DNA sequence: TGCGCCAGCCGGACAGCGCTGAACTATGGCTACACCTTC. Residues: CASRTALNYGYTF.

The chain recombines TRBV7-9 with TRBJ1-4; 7 positions match TRBD1. V gave up 1 base and J gave up 0 bases; unmatched junction bases: 2. CDR1 is SEHNR and CDR2 is FQNEAQ in the germline V gene (reference sequence). The CDR3 runs to 16 residues. The CDR3 loop reads CASSLGGTATNEKLFF. The CDR3 DNA reads as TGTGCCAGCAGCTTAGGGGGGACAGCAACTAATGAAAAACTGTTTTTT.

As to this clone: At the DNA level, this CDR3 is encoded by other sequences in the same sample as well. The V call is TRBV2, the J call TRBJ2-3, with D unresolved. Trimming removed 5 bases at V and 3 bases at J, with 6 bases between. The CDR3 runs to 12 residues. Germline CDR1 SNHLY, CDR2 FYNNEI. CDR3 sequence reads: CASSPTTDTQYF. In nucleotides, the CDR3 is TGTGCCAGCAGTCCTACTACAGATACGCAGTATTTT. The variable domain in full, completed from reference TRBV2 and TRBJ2-3, reads EPEVTQTPSHQVTQMGQEVILRCVPISNHLYFYWYRQILGQKVEFLVSFYNNEISEKSEIFDDQFSVERPDGSNFTLKIRSTKLEDSAMYFCASSPTTDTQYFGPGTRLTVL.

This clone occurred once. The rearrangement joins TRBV7-9 to TRBJ1-2; D possibly corresponds to TRBD1 (6 bases). Germline CDR1 and CDR2: SEHNR and FQNEAQ (reference sequence). CDR3 size: 12 residues. The V end lost 6 bases, the J end lost 4 bases, and 9 bases lay between the germline ends. In DNA, the CDR3 is TGTGCCAGCAGTGGACAGTTCTATGGCTACACCTTC. It is translated as CASSGQFYGYTF.

This chain connects TRBV18 to TRBJ1-5, with D possibly matching TRBD1 (5 bases). This CDR3 spans 16 amino acids. CDR1 and CDR2 from the germline V gene are KGHSH and LQKENI. Trimming removed 3 bases at V and 3 bases at J, with 15 bases between. The CDR3 DNA reads as TGTGCCAGCTCACCGGGGGAGGGGATCTTCAATCAGCCCCAGCATTTT. Amino acids: CASSPGEGIFNQPQHF.

V is TRBV9 and J is TRBJ1-6; TRBD1 agrees at 9 bases. V lost 3 bases and J lost 0; bases outside the gene matches: 10. The CDR3 sequence is 19 residues long. Per the germline V gene, CDR1 is SGDLS and CDR2 is YYNGEE. The CDR3 DNA is TGTGCCAGCAGCGCCGTTGCCGGGACAGGGAACTCCTATAATTCACCCCTCCACTTT. Its protein is CASSAVAGTGNSYNSPLHF.

J is TRBJ1-2 and V is TRBV27, with 10 bases aligning to TRBD1. Per germline, CDR1 MNHEY and CDR2 SMNVEV (reference sequence). With 5 bases clipped from V and 5 bases from J, the junction kept 8 bases outside the gene matches. CDR3 size: 15 residues. CDR3 loop: CASSATPGQGYGYTF. CDR3 bases: TGTGCCAGCAGTGCAACACCGGGACAGGGGTATGGCTACACCTTC.

The chain joins TRBV27 to TRBJ1-1, with D hard to call. The germline CDR1 and CDR2 sequences are MNHEY and SMNVEV (reference sequence). V was pared by 6 bases and J by 2 bases, with 10 bases between. The CDR3 loop spans 13 amino acids. The CDR3 is CASRRAGNTEAFF. CDR3 DNA sequence: TGTGCCAGCAGGAGGGCGGGCAACACTGAAGCTTTCTTT.

V and J are TRBV25-1 and TRBJ1-3; D perhaps matches TRBD1 (5 bases). V lost 7 bases and J lost 3, with 13 bases in between. Germline V gene lookup returns CDR1 MGHDK and CDR2 SYGVNS. The CDR3 runs to 14 residues. The chain's CDR3 is CASTSGLFGNTIYF. The CDR3 nucleotides are TGTGCCAGCACCTCAGGGTTGTTTGGAAACACCATATATTTT.

This clone was detected only a few times. Different DNA sequences within this sample yield the same CDR3. J is TRBJ1-1 and V is TRBV12-3 or TRBV12-4; D perhaps matches TRBD1 (5 bases). This CDR3 region has 13 residues. Trimming stripped 2 bases from V and 1 base from J, with 5 bases between. This chain's CDR3 is CASSLRGNTEAFF. CDR3 sequence (DNA): TGTGCCAGCAGTTTAAGGGGGAACACTGAAGCTTTCTTT.

This sequence joins TRBV5-1 and TRBJ2-1, with 8 bases matching TRBD1. Germline values: CDR1 SGHRS, CDR2 YFSETQ. After removal of 3 bases from V and 9 bases from J, the junction contained 14 bases not matched to a gene. This CDR3 has 16 residues. The CDR3 DNA sequence: TGCGCCAGCAGCTCAAAAAGACAGGGGACGATAGGTGAGCAGTTCTTC. It is translated as CASSSKRQGTIGEQFF.

The rearrangement links TRBV2 to TRBJ1-1; D not resolved. Germline assignment: CDR1 SNHLY and CDR2 FYNNEI. Trimming removed 9 bases from V and 3 bases from J, with 11 bases in between. The CDR3 is 12 amino acids. As DNA, the CDR3 is TGTGCCAGTAATACTCACGACACTGAAGCTTTCTTT. The encoded protein is CASNTHDTEAFF.

This clone showed up just a few times. The chain is built from TRBV29-1 and TRBJ1-4, with TRBD1 matching over 11 bases. Germline V gene data show CDR1 as SQVTM and CDR2 as ANQGSEA. This CDR3 contains 16 residues. V trimming: 4 bases; J trimming: 5 bases; junction bases outside the gene matches: 9. As DNA, the CDR3 is TGCAGCGTTGGTGGGACAGGGGGAAGGGGGAATGAAAAACTGTTTTTT. It codes for CSVGGTGGRGNEKLFF.

This chain joins TRBV2 and TRBJ1-2; D might be TRBD1 (5 bases). Germline V gives CDR1 SNHLY, CDR2 FYNNEI. The CDR3 runs 14 residues. The V end was cut by 5 bases, the J end by 5 bases, with 15 bases between. CDR3 coding DNA: TGTGCCAGCAGTTTAGAGACAGACTCTTATGGCTACACCTTC. It codes for CASSLETDSYGYTF.

This rearrangement joins TRBV6-1 to TRBJ1-2; D gene ambiguous. The CDR3 runs 13 residues. V was clipped by 2 bases and J by 5 bases, with 9 bases between them. Germline V CDR1 and CDR2: MNHNS, SASEGT. The CDR3 DNA reads as TGTGCCAGCAGTGAAACACGCGGGTATGGCTACACCTTC. This sequence encodes CASSETRGYGYTF.

This sequence joins TRBV11-2 and TRBJ2-2; TRBD1 matches 7 bases. V gave up 5 bases and J gave up 4 bases; unmatched junction bases: 7. This CDR3 spans 15 amino acids. Germline-derived CDR1 and CDR2 are SGHAT and FQNNGV. CDR3 in amino acids: CASSPQGQVTGELFF. The CDR3 coding sequence is TGTGCCAGCAGCCCACAGGGGCAGGTCACCGGGGAGCTGTTTTTT.